This T cell receptor (beta chain) was captured by sequencing in a study of CD4+ T cells in melanoma. Overall study findings and caveats: In melanoma, neoantigen-specific CD4+ T cells reportedly differed in differentiation state. CD8+ T cell, macrophage and B cell function reportedly correlated with neoantigen-specific CD4+ T cells.

Sequenced by immunoSEQ multiplex PCR; TCRdb stores in-frame clones only, minus some. The sample yields 12,000 to 15,000 clones, approximately 63% seen once. CDR1 is SGHTA and CDR2 is FQGTGA in the germline V gene. This CDR3 region has 14 residues. V lost 0 bases and J 1 base, leaving 5 bases between the germline ends. As concerns this clone: What it binds is unknown.

Input material: cells from a culture (not recorded whether cultured in vitro). The rearrangement joins TRBV7-3 to TRBJ2-3; D may be TRBD1 or TRBD2 (5 bases each). The sequence was obtained from a human donor with melanoma. The CDR3 protein is CASSLTGGTDTQYF. The CDR3 DNA sequence: TGTGCCAGCAGCTTAACGGGGGGCACAGATACGCAGTATTTT.